Shown below are 26 T cell receptor beta chains from a single sample sequenced in a study of cytomegalovirus exposure and HLA in healthy donors. With 60 Vbeta and 13 Jbeta primers, the PCR was carried out. The table came from immunoSEQ multiplex PCR; TCRdb's copy has only in-frame clones and leaves some out. The sample includes over 150,000 clones, around 86% seen only once; the top ten take over 2%. Input material: PBMCs. The receptors stem from a male donor in good health and CMV-seronegative.

The chain combines TRBV5-1 with TRBJ1-4, with D possibly being TRBD1 (5 bases). Trimming took off 0 bases at V and 6 bases at J, with 18 bases between the two ends. CDR1 is SGHRS, CDR2 YFSETQ, per germline. This CDR3 is 17 amino acids long. The CDR3 DNA reads TGCGCCAGCAGCTTGGGGGCCACTCTAGGGGCCGATGAAAAACTGTTTTTT. Translated: CASSLGATLGADEKLFF.

The V call is TRBV10-2, the J call TRBJ1-1; no clear D. V was pared by 8 bases and J by 7 bases, with 8 bases between. The CDR3 loop spans 10 amino acids. From germline, CDR1 is WSHSY and CDR2 SAAADI. The CDR3 sequence: CASWANEAFF. CDR3 nucleotide sequence: TGCGCCAGCTGGGCAAATGAAGCTTTCTTT.

This clone was found once. The gene calls are TRBV5-1 and TRBJ2-3; TRBD1 is a possible D gene (6 bases). The CDR3 consists of 15 residues. Germline values: CDR1 SGHRS, CDR2 YFSETQ. With 6 bases removed from V and 2 bases from J, the gap between germline ends came to 16 bases. In nucleotides, the CDR3 is TGCGCCAGCATGTTAGAGGACAGCAACACAGATACGCAGTATTTT. Translated, it gives CASMLEDSNTDTQYF.

This clone was counted between two and nine times. The chain couples TRBV4-3 to TRBJ1-1; D not resolved. Germline V CDR1 and CDR2: LGHNA, YSLEER. Trimming removed 0 bases from V and 2 bases from J, with 4 bases in between. CDR3 length: 13 residues. The CDR3 nucleotides are TGCGCCAGCAGCCAAGAGAGCAACACTGAAGCTTTCTTT. Its protein product is CASSQESNTEAFF.

This clone was observed once. V gene TRBV19 combines with J gene TRBJ2-7; 7 nucleotides agree with TRBD1. Germline CDR1 is LNHDA and CDR2 is SQIVND (reference sequence). The CDR3 totals 14 residues. V trimming: 3 bases; J trimming: 6 bases; junction bases outside the gene matches: 8. In nucleotides, the CDR3 is TGTGCCAGTAGTATCGGACAGGCGTTCGCCGAGCAGTACTTC. This encodes CASSIGQAFAEQYF.

The J gene is TRBJ1-5, the V gene TRBV14; D gene uncertain. The CDR3 runs to 16 residues. With 0 bases removed from V and 1 base from J, the gap between germline ends came to 10 bases. CDR1 is SGHDN and CDR2 is FVKESK in the germline V gene. CDR3 DNA: TGTGCCAGCAGCCAAGAGGGAGGGTTCAGCAATCAGCCCCAGCATTTT. Translation gives CASSQEGGFSNQPQHF.

Comments on this clone: Additional DNA sequences in this sample encode the identical CDR3. The rearrangement links TRBV30 to TRBJ1-5; 9 positions match TRBD1. Losses at the gene ends were 2 bases for V and 6 bases for J; bases not matched to a gene: 5. The germline CDR1 and CDR2 sequences are GTSNPN and SVGIG (reference sequence). The CDR3 has 14 residues. DNA for the CDR3: TGTGCCTGGAGTCCGGGACAGGGTGCTCAGCCCCAGCATTTT. Translation gives CAWSPGQGAQPQHF.

The rearrangement links TRBV6-1 to TRBJ2-1, with D perhaps TRBD1 (6 bases). Germline assignment: CDR1 MNHNS and CDR2 SASEGT. The V and J ends lost 7 bases and 1 base respectively, with 14 bases between them. The CDR3 consists of 15 residues. In DNA form, the CDR3 reads TGTGCCAGCAACCCACAGGGCGGTTCCTACAATGAGCAGTTCTTC. Translation: CASNPQGGSYNEQFF.

This clone was detected only once. The chain employs TRBV2 and TRBJ1-2; TRBD1 matches at 9 bases. The length of the CDR3 is 15 residues. Trimming cost V 4 bases and J 2 bases; bases outside gene matches: 5. Germline V lookup: CDR1 SNHLY, CDR2 FYNNEI. CDR3 loop: CASSGDRASNYGYTF. In DNA form, the CDR3 reads TGTGCCAGCAGTGGGGACAGGGCCTCAAACTATGGCTACACCTTC.

The chain combines TRBV6-5 with TRBJ1-4; D might be TRBD1 (5 bases). Germline V gives CDR1 MNHEY, CDR2 SVGAGI. This CDR3 is built from 15 residues. V lost 0 bases and J 8 bases, leaving 13 bases between the germline ends. CDR3 loop: CASSYSRGGGEKLFF. CDR3 coding DNA: TGTGCCAGCAGTTACTCGCGCGGGGGTGGGGAAAAACTGTTTTTT.

A few counts support this clone. The rearrangement links TRBV6-6 to TRBJ1-1; TRBD1 might be the D (5 bases). CDR1 MNHNY and CDR2 SVGAGI come from the germline V gene (reference sequence). Between the trimmed V and J ends, which lost 8 bases and 5 bases, there was a span of 15 bases. The length of the CDR3 is 13 residues. The CDR3 nucleotides read TGTGCCAGCGTAGGGGATCTGAGAACTGAAGCTTTCTTT. It translates to CASVGDLRTEAFF.

The chain employs TRBV27 and TRBJ2-3, with 11 positions matching TRBD1. V was pared by 6 bases and J by 4 bases, with 3 bases of the junction left unmatched. CDR3 length: 14 amino acids. The germline V gene encodes CDR1 MNHEY and CDR2 SMNVEV (reference sequence). The CDR3 nucleotides are TGTGCCAGCAGGGGACAGGGGGGGCCAGATACGCAGTATTTT. It translates to CASRGQGGPDTQYF.

The chain recombines TRBV6-1 with TRBJ1-2; tentatively, D is TRBD1 (5 bases). The CDR3 sequence is 15 residues long. With 4 bases removed from V and 3 bases from J, the gap between germline ends came to 15 bases. In germline, CDR1 is MNHNS, CDR2 SASEGT. CDR3: CASSGTSRVYYGYTF. In DNA form, the CDR3 reads TGTGCCAGCAGTGGGACCTCCAGGGTCTACTATGGCTACACCTTC.

This sequence joins TRBV4-1 and TRBJ2-2, with 9 bases identical to TRBD1. CDR1 and CDR2 from the germline V gene are MGHRA and YSYEKL. V lost 4 bases, J lost 7 bases, and 7 bases stayed unmatched. The CDR3 contains 15 residues. This CDR3 reads CASSRLQGASGELFF. The CDR3 DNA follows: TGCGCCAGCAGCCGACTACAGGGGGCGAGCGGGGAGCTGTTTTTT.

The chain links TRBV7-9 to TRBJ1-4; 7 nucleotides line up with TRBD1. The CDR3 length is 16 residues. CDR1 SEHNR and CDR2 FQNEAQ come from the germline V gene (reference sequence). V trimming: 3 bases; J trimming: 3 bases; junction bases outside the gene matches: 7. CDR3 in DNA: TGTGCCAGCAGCTTGGGGGACAGAGGCGCTAATGAAAAACTGTTTTTT. Translating it yields CASSLGDRGANEKLFF.

This chain links TRBV10-3 with TRBJ1-4, with D possibly being TRBD1 (6 bases). Germline V gene lookup returns CDR1 ENHRY and CDR2 SYGVKD. This CDR3 is 15 amino acids long. V lost 6 bases, J lost 1 base, and 12 bases lay in between. CDR3 protein: CAISALQGTNEKLFF. In nucleotides, the CDR3 is TGTGCCATCAGCGCCCTACAGGGAACTAATGAAAAACTGTTTTTT.

The chain joins TRBV5-6 to TRBJ1-1; 7 bases are a match to TRBD1. J lost 1 base, V lost 4 bases, and 7 bases had no gene match. This CDR3 comprises 15 residues. Germline V gene lookup returns CDR1 SGHDT and CDR2 YYEEEE. In nucleotides, the CDR3 is TGTGCCAGCAGCATTGGGACAGCGCCGAACACTGAAGCTTTCTTT. Protein product: CASSIGTAPNTEAFF.

V gene TRBV13 combines with J gene TRBJ2-7, with D perhaps TRBD1 (5 bases). Per germline, CDR1 PRHDT and CDR2 FYEKMQ (reference sequence). Deletions cut 4 bases from V and 3 bases from J, with 7 bases between. The CDR3 has 12 residues. This chain's CDR3 is CASSSRGYEQYF. CDR3 sequence (DNA): TGTGCCAGCAGCTCTAGGGGCTACGAGCAGTACTTC.

The rearrangement joins TRBV6-1 to TRBJ1-6, with a tentative D call TRBD1 (6 bases). The ends were cut back, 8 bases at V and 6 bases at J, with 14 bases in the middle. CDR1 is MNHNS, CDR2 SASEGT, per germline. This CDR3 comprises 14 residues. CDR3 sequence (DNA): TGTGCCAGCCAGTCGACAGGCCCTAATTCACCCCTCCACTTT. Its protein product is CASQSTGPNSPLHF.

The chain uses TRBV19 and TRBJ1-5; 10 bases agree with TRBD1. Germline-derived CDR1 and CDR2 are LNHDA and SQIVND (reference sequence). The CDR3 consists of 18 residues. V lost 4 bases to trimming and J lost 0 bases; unmatched junction nucleotides: 9. CDR3 region: CASSTPQDRGYSNQPQHF. The CDR3 DNA reads as TGTGCCAGTAGTACCCCCCAGGACAGGGGGTATAGCAATCAGCCCCAGCATTTT.

The chain has TRBV6-6 and TRBJ1-3, with D perhaps matching TRBD1 (6 bases). Trimming shortened V by 7 bases and J by 2 bases, and 12 bases separated the two germline ends. Per the germline V gene, CDR1 is MNHNY and CDR2 is SVGAGI (reference sequence). The CDR3 contains 14 residues. CDR3 sequence reads: CASNLQGPGNTIYF. CDR3 DNA sequence: TGTGCCAGCAACCTACAGGGCCCTGGAAACACCATATATTTT.

The J gene is TRBJ2-4, the V gene TRBV7-9; TRBD2 is a possible D gene (6 bases). Germline values: CDR1 SEHNR, CDR2 FQNEAQ (reference sequence). Trimming stripped 1 base from V and 8 bases from J, with 6 bases between. The CDR3 sequence is 12 residues long. The CDR3 is CASSLGGDIQYF. The CDR3 DNA reads as TGTGCCAGCAGCTTAGGCGGGGACATTCAGTACTTC.

The rearrangement uses TRBV7-9 and TRBJ2-7; possibly TRBD1 for D (6 bases). This CDR3 contains 16 residues. Per germline, CDR1 SEHNR and CDR2 FQNEAQ (reference sequence). Trimming removed 1 base at V and 2 bases at J, with 15 bases between. Here the CDR3 reads CASSLDGWGQPYEQYF. The CDR3 region has the DNA TGTGCCAGCAGCTTAGATGGCTGGGGGCAGCCCTACGAGCAGTACTTC. The variable domain in full, with the rest retrieved from reference TRBV7-9 and TRBJ2-7, is DTGVSQNPRHKITKRGQNVTFRCDPISEHNRLYWYRQTLGQGPEFLTYFQNEAQLEKSRLLSDRFSAERPKGSFSTLEIQRTEQGDSAMYLCASSLDGWGQPYEQYFGPGTRLTVT.

The V gene is TRBV7-2, the J gene TRBJ1-2; possible D gene TRBD1, 6 bases. The CDR3 sequence is 17 residues long. V was pared by 0 bases and J by 0 bases, with 14 bases between. Germline V gives CDR1 SGHTA, CDR2 FQGNSA. CDR3 in amino acids: CASSLAQGGQSNYGYTF. CDR3 coding DNA: TGTGCCAGCAGCTTAGCGCAAGGGGGACAATCTAACTATGGCTACACCTTC.

The chain has TRBV6-6 and TRBJ2-7, with D perhaps TRBD1 (5 bases). This CDR3 region has 16 residues. Germline lookup yields CDR1 MNHNY and CDR2 SVGAGI (reference sequence). V lost 1 base and J 0 bases, leaving 13 bases between the germline ends. The CDR3 loop reads CASSYFRGVLSYEQYF. CDR3 DNA: TGTGCCAGCAGTTACTTTAGGGGCGTACTCTCCTACGAGCAGTACTTC.

The chain links TRBV27 to TRBJ1-4; D gene ambiguous. Germline lookup yields CDR1 MNHEY and CDR2 SMNVEV (reference sequence). The CDR3 is 14 residues long. V gave up 6 bases and J gave up 0 bases, with 8 bases separating them. Here the CDR3 reads CASRGDATNEKLFF. CDR3 coding DNA: TGTGCCAGCAGGGGCGATGCAACTAATGAAAAACTGTTTTTT.